A single sample gave rise to the 22 T cell receptor beta chains below, sequenced in a study of cytomegalovirus exposure and HLA in healthy donors. The study ran its PCR with 60 Vbeta and 13 Jbeta primers. The repertoire was sequenced with immunoSEQ multiplex PCR; TCRdb's copy has only in-frame clones and lacks some. This repertoire shows some 200,000 clones, roughly 80% found once; its top ten account for around 4%. Input material: PBMCs. The source is a man in his fifties in good health and CMV-seronegative.

The chain carries TRBV4-1 and TRBJ2-1; possibly TRBD2 for D (6 bases). Germline CDR1 is MGHRA and CDR2 is YSYEKL. Trimming removed 4 bases at V and 8 bases at J, with 24 bases between. The CDR3 extends over 17 amino acids. In DNA, the CDR3 is TGCGCCAGCAGCCTCACGAGAGGCCAGTTTGGGGGGTATGAGCAGTTCTTC. Its protein is CASSLTRGQFGGYEQFF.

This clone was observed a single time. The chain uses TRBV5-1 and TRBJ1-1; 9 nucleotides agree with TRBD1. The V gene end was trimmed by 5 bases and the J gene end by 1 base; junction bases not matched to a gene: 3. Germline values: CDR1 SGHRS, CDR2 YFSETQ. This CDR3 is 14 amino acids long. Written as DNA, the CDR3 is TGCGCCAGCAGATGGGACAGGGCGAACACTGAAGCTTTCTTT. Translating it yields CASRWDRANTEAFF.

J is TRBJ1-1 and V is TRBV10-3; D gene unclear. The CDR3 is 14 residues long. Trimming removed 1 base from V and 1 base from J, with 7 bases in between. Germline-derived CDR1 and CDR2 are ENHRY and SYGVKD. In nucleotides, the CDR3 is TGTGCCATCAGTGAGTTGCCAGGGAACACTGAAGCTTTCTTT. It translates to CAISELPGNTEAFF.

The V gene is TRBV5-1, the J gene TRBJ2-2; 7 nucleotides agree with TRBD1. Per the germline V gene, CDR1 is SGHRS and CDR2 is YFSETQ. The junction had 2 bases not matched to a gene; V was cut back by 4 bases and J by 5 bases. This CDR3 comprises 13 residues. CDR3 DNA: TGCGCCAGCAGCATACAGGGGACCGGGGAGCTGTTTTTT. Protein sequence: CASSIQGTGELFF.

This chain links TRBV5-4 with TRBJ1-4; TRBD1 aligns across 9 bases. V lost 5 bases, J lost 2 bases, and 7 bases stayed unmatched. Germline CDR1 reads SGHNT; CDR2 reads YYREEE (reference sequence). The CDR3 is 16 amino acids. The CDR3 region is CASSAGGQGTNEKLFF. CDR3 DNA sequence: TGTGCCAGCAGTGCGGGGGGACAGGGTACTAATGAAAAACTGTTTTTT.

The chain joins TRBV18 to TRBJ2-2; D not resolved. The CDR3 sequence is 15 residues long. The ends were cut back, 2 bases at V and 6 bases at J, with 13 bases in the middle. Germline V gene sequence: CDR1 KGHSH, CDR2 LQKENI. In DNA form, the CDR3 reads TGTGCCAGCTCACCAGGTTCGAGCCGGGCCGGGGAGCTGTTTTTT. Its protein is CASSPGSSRAGELFF.

The rearrangement links TRBV19 to TRBJ2-6; perhaps TRBD1 as D (6 bases). This CDR3 contains 15 residues. Germline V gives CDR1 LNHDA, CDR2 SQIVND (reference sequence). Trimming removed 6 bases from V and 7 bases from J, with 16 bases in between. CDR3 coding DNA: TGTGCCAGTAGACCAACAGGGATGGATGCCAACGTCCTGACTTTC. Amino acids: CASRPTGMDANVLTF.

The chain joins TRBV5-4 to TRBJ2-1; 7 bases are shared with TRBD2. V lost 0 bases and J lost 5; bases outside the gene matches: 5. CDR3 length: 15 amino acids. CDR1 is SGHNT, CDR2 YYREEE, per germline (reference sequence). As DNA, the CDR3 is TGTGCCAGCAGCTTGGCGGGGGGAAGCAACAATGAGCAGTTCTTC. It translates to CASSLAGGSNNEQFF. The entire variable domain, with the rest obtained from reference TRBV5-4 and TRBJ2-1, is as follows: ETGVTQSPTHLIKTRGQQVTLRCSSQSGHNTVSWYQQALGQGPQFIFQYYREEENGRGNFPPRFSGLQFPNYSSELNVNALELDDSALYLCASSLAGGSNNEQFFGPGTRLTVL.

With regard to this clone: In the same sample, other DNA sequences code for this CDR3. J is TRBJ1-2 and V is TRBV30; no definite D call. This CDR3 has 12 residues. In germline, CDR1 is GTSNPN, CDR2 SVGIG (reference sequence). Trimming stripped 5 bases from V and 8 bases from J, with 15 bases between. The CDR3 coding sequence is TGTGCCTGGGCTCTCGGGAAGGGCGGCTACACCTTC. This codes for CAWALGKGGYTF.

This clone was found once. The chain combines TRBV12-5 with TRBJ2-7, with a weak D call TRBD1 (5 bases). Germline V gene lookup returns CDR1 LGHNT and CDR2 FRNRAP. This CDR3 region has 15 residues. The V gene lost 5 bases and the J gene lost 9 bases, with 23 bases spanning the gap. Written as DNA, the CDR3 is TGTGCTAGTGGTCAGGGCTCTGGGGCAGGGCAATGGCAGTACTTC. It translates to CASGQGSGAGQWQYF.

J is TRBJ1-1 and V is TRBV6-5; no definite D call. This CDR3 spans 13 amino acids. Trimming removed 7 bases from V and 6 bases from J, with 15 bases in between. Germline V gene data show CDR1 as MNHEY and CDR2 as SVGAGI. The CDR3 nucleotides read TGTGCCAGCAAGAATGACGTCGGGGCTGAAGCTTTCTTT. Protein: CASKNDVGAEAFF.

The chain combines TRBV11-2 with TRBJ2-7; D perhaps matches TRBD1 (6 bases). Germline values: CDR1 SGHAT, CDR2 FQNNGV. The CDR3 consists of 15 residues. The ends were cut back, 0 bases at V and 3 bases at J, with 12 bases in the middle. CDR3 DNA sequence: TGTGCCAGCAGCTTAGAAGCAGGGGAGAACTACGAGCAGTACTTC. This gives the protein CASSLEAGENYEQYF.

The chain links TRBV5-1 to TRBJ1-1; the match to TRBD1 covers 7 bases. Trimming cost V 4 bases and J 5 bases; bases outside gene matches: 23. The CDR3 has 19 amino acids. The germline CDR1 and CDR2 sequences are SGHRS and YFSETQ. The CDR3 region has the DNA TGCGCCAGCAGCCTGGAGCCACTTACACGACAGGGAAGGAGGACTGAAGCTTTCTTT. This encodes CASSLEPLTRQGRRTEAFF. Drawing the rest from reference TRBV5-1 and TRBJ1-1, the complete variable domain is KAGVTQTPRYLIKTRGQQVTLSCSPISGHRSVSWYQQTPGQGLQFLFEYFSETQRNKGNFPGRFSGRQFSNSRSEMNVSTLELGDSALYLCASSLEPLTRQGRRTEAFFGQGTRLTVV.

This chain uses TRBV27 with TRBJ2-3; maybe TRBD1 (5 bases). Germline V gene lookup returns CDR1 MNHEY and CDR2 SMNVEV (reference sequence). The CDR3 runs to 14 residues. Trimming cost V 3 bases and J 2 bases, with 9 bases left between them. CDR3 amino acids: CASSFDSHTDTQYF. The CDR3 DNA reads TGTGCCAGCAGTTTTGACAGCCACACAGATACGCAGTATTTT.

This clone came up once. The V and J genes are TRBV6-5 and TRBJ1-3, with a possible D match to TRBD1 (6 bases). CDR3 size: 14 residues. CDR1 is MNHEY, CDR2 SVGAGI, per germline. Deletions cut 5 bases from V and 2 bases from J, with 10 bases between. The CDR3 DNA reads as TGTGCCAGCAGTCCAGGGGTCCCTGGAAACACCATATATTTT. Its translation: CASSPGVPGNTIYF.

The CDR3 sequence: CASSMGGLEAFF. CDR3 nucleotide sequence: TGTGCCAGTAGTATGGGGGGACTTGAGGCTTTCTTT. This chain links TRBV19 with TRBJ1-1; D might be TRBD1 (5 bases). With 3 bases removed from V and 11 bases from J, the gap between germline ends came to 13 bases. The CDR3 runs to 12 residues. Per the germline V gene, CDR1 is LNHDA and CDR2 is SQIVND (reference sequence).

The rearrangement uses TRBV15 and TRBJ1-6; D unresolved. V lost 0 bases, J lost 7 bases, and 16 bases lay in between. CDR3 length: 17 residues. CDR1 is LNHNV and CDR2 is YYDKDF in the germline V gene (reference sequence). The CDR3 sequence is CATSRDSKGAGNSPLHF. As DNA, the CDR3 is TGTGCCACCAGCAGAGATAGTAAGGGAGCGGGGAATTCACCCCTCCACTTT.

The CDR3 reads CASRRTEAFF. CDR3 sequence (DNA): TGTGCCAGTAGGCGGACTGAAGCTTTCTTT. This chain connects TRBV6-1 to TRBJ1-1; D remains unclear. The CDR3 covers 10 residues. Germline V gives CDR1 MNHNS, CDR2 SASEGT. Trimming stripped 9 bases from V and 5 bases from J, with 7 bases between.

J is TRBJ1-3 and V is TRBV9, with 7 bases identical to TRBD1. CDR3 length equals 14 residues. The germline V gene has CDR1 SGDLS and CDR2 YYNGEE. V gave up 4 bases and J gave up 2 bases; unmatched junction bases: 3. As DNA, the CDR3 is TGTGCCAGCAGCCCCAGGGGGACTGGAAACACCATATATTTT. Translating gives CASSPRGTGNTIYF. Using reference TRBV9 and TRBJ1-3 for the parts outside the CDR3, the full variable domain is DSGVTQTPKHLITATGQRVTLRCSPRSGDLSVYWYQQSLDQGLQFLIQYYNGEERAKGNILERFSAQQFPDLHSELNLSSLELGDSALYFCASSPRGTGNTIYFGEGSWLTVV.

The chain recombines TRBV7-3 with TRBJ1-6; D not resolved. The CDR3 totals 13 residues. The V gene lost 4 bases and the J gene lost 7 bases, with 8 bases spanning the gap. Looked up from germline, CDR1 is SGHTA and CDR2 is FQGTGA. CDR3 DNA sequence: TGTGCCAGCAGCTCCGGAGGGAATTCACCCCTCCACTTT. Protein: CASSSGGNSPLHF.

V usage is TRBV21-1 and J usage is TRBJ2-1; TRBD1 is taken as the D call from the table, unchecked against the DNA. TRBV21-1 is a pseudogene segment. The CDR3 runs to 15 residues. DNA of the CDR3: TGTGCCAGCAGCAATGAGACAGGGAAACGGGACGAGCAGTTCTTC. It encodes CASSNETGKRDEQFF.

V and J are TRBV19 and TRBJ1-1, with D unclear. Trimming cost V 7 bases and J 1 base, with 10 bases left between them. The CDR3 contains 13 residues. Germline CDR1 is LNHDA and CDR2 is SQIVND (reference sequence). CDR3 residues: CASTARGNTEAFF. Written as DNA, the CDR3 is TGTGCCAGTACTGCGAGAGGGAACACTGAAGCTTTCTTT.